A single sample is the source of the 12 T cell receptor beta chains below, sequenced in a study of a mutant IDH1 vaccine in newly diagnosed glioma (dated by TCRdb to the early 2020s). The antigens these receptors bind are not known. In the paper's terms, the time point label means: week 35, safety follow-up. Each vaccine dose was 300 ug of a 20-mer mutant IDH1 peptide in Montanide, given subcutaneously with topical imiquimod. The protocol used for the library was the immunoSEQ multiplex PCR assay. Drawn from immuneACCESS, this table holds only the in-frame rearrangements with V and J called that TCRdb kept. Clones are partly lost; checked studies trace under half to an unresolved V gene and leave the rest unexplained. Across this sample there are around 53,000 clones, with roughly 80% seen only once. The ten top clones hold over 6.5% of the sample. Sequenced material: PBMCs, taken from a glioma patient whose treatment included an IDH1 peptide vaccine. Receptors originate from a man in his forties with glioma.

The V gene is TRBV12-5, the J gene TRBJ2-5; D gene ambiguous. The V gene lost 1 base and the J gene lost 7 bases, with 7 bases spanning the gap. CDR3 size: 12 residues. Germline CDR1 reads LGHNT; CDR2 reads FRNRAP. The CDR3 nucleotides read TGTGCTAGTGGTTTGGACGGGCGGACCCAGTACTTC. The encoded protein is CASGLDGRTQYF.

V and J are TRBV18 and TRBJ1-4, with D hard to call. The CDR3 has 16 residues. The germline V and J ends were trimmed by 6 bases and 5 bases, with 19 bases remaining between them. Germline assignment: CDR1 KGHSH and CDR2 LQKENI. In DNA, the CDR3 is TGTGCCAGCTCCCTATTAGCGCGGGCCCAAAATGAAAAACTGTTTTTT. Translating gives CASSLLARAQNEKLFF. Based on the CDR3 plus reference TRBV18 and TRBJ1-4, the full variable domain is NAGVMQNPRHLVRRRGQEARLRCSPMKGHSHVYWYRQLPEEGLKFMVYLQKENIIDESGMPKERFSAEFPKEGPSILRIQQVVRGDSAAYFCASSLLARAQNEKLFFGSGTQLSVL.

This chain links TRBV7-3 with TRBJ2-2, with D perhaps matching TRBD2 (6 bases). The CDR3 consists of 12 residues. The germline CDR1 and CDR2 sequences are SGHTA and FQGTGA. V was cut by 8 bases and J by 8 bases, with 12 bases left in between. The CDR3 loop is CASGRRAGELFF. The CDR3, as DNA: TGTGCCAGCGGAAGGAGGGCGGGGGAGCTGTTTTTT.

The chain has TRBV7-9 and TRBJ2-1, with D possibly TRBD1 on 5 matching bases. Germline-derived CDR1 and CDR2 are SEHNR and FQNEAQ (reference sequence). The CDR3 sequence is 15 residues long. Trimming took off 5 bases at V and 7 bases at J, with 18 bases between the two ends. The CDR3 DNA reads TGTGCCAGCAGCCCCTCCAGGGCTAGTGATAATGAGCAGTTCTTC. Its protein product is CASSPSRASDNEQFF.

The chain links TRBV2 to TRBJ2-7; TRBD1 is a possible D gene (7 bases). This CDR3 has 11 amino acids. Trimming took 11 bases from V and 7 from J, leaving 15 bases between them. In germline, CDR1 is SNHLY, CDR2 FYNNEI. The CDR3 spells CAETAGGEQYF. The DNA for the CDR3 is TGTGCCGAAACTGCAGGGGGGGAGCAGTACTTC.

The table lists this clone with a count of one. The rearrangement uses TRBV7-9 and TRBJ1-1, with D tentatively TRBD1 (6 bases). Trimming took 8 bases from V and 4 from J, leaving 26 bases between them. The CDR3 consists of 17 residues. Germline loops: CDR1 SEHNR, CDR2 FQNEAQ (reference sequence). In DNA, the CDR3 is TGTGCCAGCGAACCTGCCGGGGGGGGCGACTCGGGCACTGAAGCTTTCTTT. Translated, it gives CASEPAGGGDSGTEAFF.

The chain uses TRBV5-6 and TRBJ2-2; D tentatively fits TRBD1 or TRBD2 (6 bases each). CDR1 and CDR2 (germline): SGHDT, YYEEEE. V lost 5 bases and J 7 bases, leaving 15 bases between the germline ends. This CDR3 spans 14 amino acids. DNA of the CDR3: TGTGCCAGCAGGTCACCGGGGGCTGGCGGGGAGCTGTTTTTT. It translates to CASRSPGAGGELFF.

The chain employs TRBV5-1 and TRBJ2-3, with D possibly being TRBD1 or TRBD2 (6 bases each). This CDR3 is 15 amino acids long. V was shortened by 7 bases and J by 1 base, with 16 bases between the two germline ends. Germline V gene lookup returns CDR1 SGHRS and CDR2 YFSETQ. The CDR3 region is CASLAEGGRTDTQYF. CDR3 nucleotides: TGCGCCAGCCTAGCAGAGGGGGGCCGCACAGATACGCAGTATTTT. The variable domain in full, completed from reference TRBV5-1 and TRBJ2-3, reads KAGVTQTPRYLIKTRGQQVTLSCSPISGHRSVSWYQQTPGQGLQFLFEYFSETQRNKGNFPGRFSGRQFSNSRSEMNVSTLELGDSALYLCASLAEGGRTDTQYFGPGTRLTVL.

The chain employs TRBV13 and TRBJ2-7; no clear D gene. This CDR3 is 14 amino acids long. Germline CDR1 and CDR2: PRHDT and FYEKMQ (reference sequence). V was clipped by 5 bases and J by 1 base, with 12 bases between them. The CDR3 loop reads CASSLGSVSYEQYF. CDR3 in DNA: TGTGCCAGCAGCCTGGGGTCCGTATCCTACGAGCAGTACTTC. The complete variable domain, with remaining parts taken from reference TRBV13 and TRBJ2-7, reads AAGVIQSPRHLIKEKRETATLKCYPIPRHDTVYWYQQGPGQDPQFLISFYEKMQSDKGSIPDRFSAQQFSDYHSELNMSSLELGDSALYFCASSLGSVSYEQYFGPGTRLTVT.

The chain links TRBV18 to TRBJ1-5; D may be TRBD1 (5 bases). There are 13 residues in the CDR3. Looked up from germline, CDR1 is KGHSH and CDR2 is LQKENI. The V end was cut by 3 bases, the J end by 5 bases, with 8 bases between. DNA for the CDR3: TGTGCCAGCTCACCGGGGGGTGATCAGCCCCAGCATTTT. As protein: CASSPGGDQPQHF.

The chain links TRBV5-8 to TRBJ2-5; 7 nucleotides agree with TRBD2. Germline CDR1 is SGHTS and CDR2 is YDEGEE. The ends lost 4 bases at V and 5 bases at J; junction bases unmatched: 14. CDR3 size: 16 residues. In DNA, the CDR3 is TGTGCCAGCAGCGGGGGGGACGCGGGTCTCTGGGAGACCCAGTACTTC. Amino acid sequence: CASSGGDAGLWETQYF.

The J gene is TRBJ1-2, the V gene TRBV9, with no clear D. V lost 0 bases and J lost 4, with 7 bases in between. Germline V gene data show CDR1 as SGDLS and CDR2 as YYNGEE. This CDR3 has 13 amino acids. CDR3 DNA: TGTGCCAGCAGCGTAGAGGGCTCCTATGGCTACACCTTC. Translation gives CASSVEGSYGYTF. Looking up the rest from reference TRBV9 and TRBJ1-2 gives the full variable domain: DSGVTQTPKHLITATGQRVTLRCSPRSGDLSVYWYQQSLDQGLQFLIQYYNGEERAKGNILERFSAQQFPDLHSELNLSSLELGDSALYFCASSVEGSYGYTFGSGTRLTVV.